This passage covers 30 T cell receptor beta chains from one sample sequenced in a study of cytomegalovirus exposure and HLA in healthy donors. With 60 Vbeta and 13 Jbeta primers, the PCR was carried out. Generated by immunoSEQ multiplex PCR, the TCRdb table keeps only in-frame clones and is missing some. The sample includes 130,000 to 150,000 clones, 80% of them seen just once. Sequencing used PBMCs. The receptors were sampled from a woman in her 30s in good health and CMV-seronegative.

This clone was seen repeatedly, ten times or more. This chain connects TRBV4-1 to TRBJ1-5, with 7 bases aligning to TRBD1. Trimming removed 2 bases from V and 4 bases from J; junction bases left unmatched: 14. The CDR3 is 18 amino acids. Germline-derived CDR1 and CDR2 are MGHRA and YSYEKL. CDR3 loop: CASSQSRVGTEKNQPQHF. CDR3 sequence (DNA): TGCGCCAGCAGCCAATCGCGGGTTGGGACAGAAAAGAATCAGCCCCAGCATTTT.

The CDR3 sequence: CASSQDLTVGTDTQYF. DNA for the CDR3: TGTGCCAGCAGCCAAGATCTCACAGTGGGCACAGATACGCAGTATTTT. J is TRBJ2-3 and V is TRBV4-2, with D unresolved. The germline V gene has CDR1 LGHNA and CDR2 YNFKEQ. Trimming took off 0 bases at V and 1 base at J, with 11 bases between the two ends. The CDR3 consists of 16 residues.

This chain connects TRBV7-2 to TRBJ1-3; D ambiguous. The V gene's germline CDR1 is SGHTA and CDR2 FQGNSA. This CDR3 is built from 16 residues. V lost 1 base and J 2 bases, leaving 12 bases between the germline ends. CDR3 in amino acids: CASSLGSRGTGNTIYF. CDR3 DNA: TGTGCCAGCAGCTTAGGTTCTCGAGGGACTGGAAACACCATATATTTT.

On this clone itself: The sample holds other DNA sequences that translate to the same CDR3. This chain uses TRBV7-2 with TRBJ2-3, with D possibly being TRBD2 (6 bases). CDR1 and CDR2 from the germline V gene are SGHTA and FQGNSA. This CDR3 is built from 15 residues. V was pared by 5 bases and J by 0 bases, with 12 bases between. The CDR3 sequence: CASSPGTGSTDTQYF. The CDR3 DNA is TGTGCCAGCAGCCCCGGGACTGGAAGCACAGATACGCAGTATTTT.

The chain combines TRBV5-1 with TRBJ2-1; TRBD2 matches at 13 bases. V shed 0 bases and J 0 bases; nucleotides not matched to a gene: 6. Per the germline V gene, CDR1 is SGHRS and CDR2 is YFSETQ. The CDR3 is made up of 19 amino acids. CDR3 nucleotide sequence: TGCGCCAGCAGCTTGGGACTAGCGGGAGGCCTTAGCTCCTACAATGAGCAGTTCTTC. Amino acid sequence: CASSLGLAGGLSSYNEQFF.

The chain joins TRBV9 to TRBJ1-1; D is ambiguous. In germline, CDR1 is SGDLS, CDR2 YYNGEE. The CDR3 is 14 residues long. V was shortened by 0 bases and J by 1 base, with 7 bases between the two germline ends. The CDR3: CASSVDNTNTEAFF. The CDR3 nucleotides read TGTGCCAGCAGCGTAGACAACACGAACACTGAAGCTTTCTTT.

The chain's CDR3 is CASSPIPGKGLDTQYF. The DNA for the CDR3 is TGTGCCAGCAGTCCTATCCCCGGCAAGGGGCTCGATACGCAGTATTTT. The rearrangement uses TRBV28 and TRBJ2-3, with TRBD1 as a possible D gene (5 bases). CDR1 and CDR2 (germline): MDHEN, SYDVKM. This CDR3 has 16 amino acids. The ends were cut back, 5 bases at V and 6 bases at J, with 21 bases in the middle.

J is TRBJ1-3 and V is TRBV5-4; 7 bases match TRBD1. CDR1 and CDR2 (germline): SGHNT, YYREEE (reference sequence). CDR3 length: 13 residues. V lost 5 bases and J lost 3; bases outside the gene matches: 2. DNA of the CDR3: TGTGCCAGCAGAAACAGGGGTGGAAACACCATATATTTT. Amino acids: CASRNRGGNTIYF. The whole variable domain, filled in from reference TRBV5-4 and TRBJ1-3, reads ETGVTQSPTHLIKTRGQQVTLRCSSQSGHNTVSWYQQALGQGPQFIFQYYREEENGRGNFPPRFSGLQFPNYSSELNVNALELDDSALYLCASRNRGGNTIYFGEGSWLTVV.

The CDR3 region has the DNA TGCGCCAGCAGTGAGTCGATCATCCCAGGAGCTTTCTTT. This encodes CASSESIIPGAFF. This chain links TRBV10-2 with TRBJ1-1; D gene uncertain. Deletions cut 0 bases from V and 10 bases from J, with 12 bases between. CDR3 length equals 13 residues. From germline, CDR1 is WSHSY and CDR2 SAAADI.

This clone was counted a few times. The V call is TRBV11-2, the J call TRBJ2-7; D is perhaps TRBD2 (5 bases). Germline V CDR1 and CDR2: SGHAT, FQNNGV. CDR3 length: 14 residues. Trimming pared 2 bases from V and 1 base from J, leaving 9 bases between. This chain's CDR3 is CASSLQPGSYEQYF. Here the CDR3 DNA reads TGTGCCAGCAGCTTACAGCCGGGGTCCTACGAGCAGTACTTC.

This clone was seen just once. This chain uses TRBV21-1 with TRBJ1-2; the table gives TRBD1 as D, unverified against the DNA. TRBV21-1 is a pseudogene segment. The CDR3 length is 12 residues. DNA for the CDR3: TGTGCCAGCAGCAGGGCCCACTATGGCTACACCTTC. Its translation is CASSRAHYGYTF.

This chain joins TRBV5-1 and TRBJ2-7; 10 positions agree with TRBD1. From germline, CDR1 is SGHRS and CDR2 YFSETQ. With 0 bases clipped from V and 12 bases from J, the junction kept 9 bases outside the gene matches. There are 14 residues in the CDR3. The CDR3, as DNA: TGCGCCAGCAGCTTGGATGGGACAGGGGACATTCCGTACTTC. Protein sequence: CASSLDGTGDIPYF.

The chain is built from TRBV12-5 and TRBJ1-4, with D tentatively TRBD1 (6 bases). Trimming pared 3 bases from V and 14 bases from J, leaving 13 bases between. CDR1 and CDR2 (germline): LGHNT, FRNRAP. There are 12 residues in the CDR3. In nucleotides, the CDR3 is TGTGCTAGTGGTTTACACAGGGAACCCCTGTTTTTT. This encodes CASGLHREPLFF.

This clone was detected only once. The chain employs TRBV6-6 and TRBJ2-1, with TRBD2 matching over 11 bases. The germline V gene encodes CDR1 MNHNY and CDR2 SVGAGI (reference sequence). Trimming took 6 bases from V and 9 from J; bases not matched to a gene: 7. CDR3 length: 14 residues. The CDR3 spells CASRDSGGAGEQFF. In nucleotides, the CDR3 is TGTGCCAGCAGAGATAGCGGGGGGGCCGGTGAGCAGTTCTTC.

This chain uses TRBV27 with TRBJ2-2; the D gene is possibly TRBD1 (5 bases). The CDR3 runs 14 residues. With 7 bases removed from V and 3 bases from J, the gap between germline ends came to 12 bases. Germline lookup yields CDR1 MNHEY and CDR2 SMNVEV (reference sequence). The CDR3 region is CASMEQGYTGELFF. As DNA, the CDR3 is TGTGCCAGCATGGAGCAGGGATACACCGGGGAGCTGTTTTTT.

This clone was detected a few times. This chain uses TRBV5-5 with TRBJ2-5; 9 nucleotides match TRBD2. With 0 bases clipped from V and 5 bases from J, the junction kept 8 bases outside the gene matches. Germline loops: CDR1 SGHKS, CDR2 YYEKEE (reference sequence). This CDR3 has 16 residues. CDR3 sequence (DNA): TGTGCCAGCAGCTTGGAGGCTAGCGGGGTAGGGGAGACCCAGTACTTC. Its protein product is CASSLEASGVGETQYF.

The rearrangement joins TRBV6-4 to TRBJ1-2; TRBD1 matches at 9 bases. The germline CDR1 and CDR2 sequences are MRHNA and SNTAGT. After removal of 2 bases from V and 5 bases from J, the junction contained 3 bases not matched to a gene. The CDR3 has 14 amino acids. In DNA form, the CDR3 reads TGTGCCAGCAGTGACACCGGACAGGGGTATGGCTACACCTTC. It translates to CASSDTGQGYGYTF.

The chain joins TRBV27 to TRBJ1-3, with 8 nucleotides matching TRBD1. J was trimmed by 4 bases and V by 3 bases; bases with no gene match: 2. The CDR3 contains 14 residues. The V gene's germline CDR1 is MNHEY and CDR2 SMNVEV (reference sequence). CDR3 in amino acids: CASSFQGAGNTIYF. CDR3 in DNA: TGTGCCAGCAGTTTCCAGGGGGCGGGAAACACCATATATTTT.

V is TRBV4-1 and J is TRBJ2-7; TRBD1 matches 8 bases. From germline, CDR1 is MGHRA and CDR2 YSYEKL. The CDR3 totals 14 residues. V lost 5 bases and J lost 2; bases outside the gene matches: 5. CDR3 sequence (DNA): TGCGCCAGCAGCGACCGACAGGGGCCCTACGAGCAGTACTTC. It yields the protein CASSDRQGPYEQYF.

This clone was seen just once. The chain couples TRBV30 to TRBJ2-7; TRBD1 matches 11 bases. This CDR3 is built from 14 residues. Germline V CDR1 and CDR2: GTSNPN, SVGIG (reference sequence). The ends lost 3 bases at V and 3 bases at J; junction bases unmatched: 4. CDR3 region: CAWRDGTGGYEQYF. CDR3 nucleotide sequence: TGTGCCTGGAGGGACGGGACAGGGGGCTACGAGCAGTACTTC.

This clone has only one observation. V and J are TRBV7-9 and TRBJ1-5; D possibly corresponds to TRBD1 (6 bases). The CDR3 is 15 amino acids. V lost 5 bases and J 3 bases, leaving 14 bases between the germline ends. Germline lookup yields CDR1 SEHNR and CDR2 FQNEAQ (reference sequence). As DNA, the CDR3 is TGTGCCAGCAGCCTAATCCAGGGGATCAATCAGCCCCAGCATTTT. Its translation: CASSLIQGINQPQHF.

J is TRBJ1-2 and V is TRBV9; 7 bases align to TRBD1. V gave up 0 bases and J gave up 4 bases; unmatched junction bases: 6. This CDR3 region has 15 residues. Per the germline V gene, CDR1 is SGDLS and CDR2 is YYNGEE. The CDR3, as DNA: TGTGCCAGCAGCGTAGCTAGCCAGGGGGGCTATGGCTACACCTTC. Encoded protein: CASSVASQGGYGYTF.

The V call is TRBV7-3, the J call TRBJ2-1; 8 bases map to TRBD2. V trimming: 4 bases; J trimming: 9 bases; junction bases outside the gene matches: 14. Germline CDR1 reads SGHTA; CDR2 reads FQGTGA. The CDR3 sequence is 16 residues long. Here the CDR3 reads CASSSVAGSRLVEQFF. The DNA for the CDR3 is TGTGCCAGCAGCTCAGTAGCGGGGTCTCGCTTGGTTGAGCAGTTCTTC.

This chain connects TRBV5-5 to TRBJ2-1; 8 bases map to TRBD1. Trimming removed 2 bases from V and 3 bases from J; junction bases left unmatched: 4. In germline, CDR1 is SGHKS, CDR2 YYEKEE (reference sequence). The CDR3 spans 15 residues. CDR3 sequence reads: CASSLSTGVYNEQFF. The CDR3 DNA is TGTGCCAGCAGCTTATCGACAGGGGTCTACAATGAGCAGTTCTTC. The whole variable domain, filled in from reference TRBV5-5 and TRBJ2-1, reads DAGVTQSPTHLIKTRGQQVTLRCSPISGHKSVSWYQQVLGQGPQFIFQYYEKEERGRGNFPDRFSARQFPNYSSELNVNALLLGDSALYLCASSLSTGVYNEQFFGPGTRLTVL.

The chain combines TRBV11-1 with TRBJ2-7; the D gene is possibly TRBD1 (5 bases). The CDR3 runs to 15 residues. Trimming left V 1 base short and J 3 bases short, with 13 bases between. Germline V gene lookup returns CDR1 SGHAT and CDR2 FQDESV (reference sequence). The CDR3 is CASSLGGSTNYEQYF. The CDR3 coding sequence is TGTGCCAGCAGCTTAGGGGGCAGTACCAACTACGAGCAGTACTTC.

This chain connects TRBV14 to TRBJ1-1; D unresolved. Looked up from germline, CDR1 is SGHDN and CDR2 is FVKESK. The CDR3 runs 14 residues. Trimming removed 0 bases at V and 3 bases at J, with 8 bases between. DNA for the CDR3: TGTGCCAGCAGCCAAGAACTCCGAGACACTGAAGCTTTCTTT. This sequence encodes CASSQELRDTEAFF.

V is TRBV13 and J is TRBJ2-5; TRBD2 agrees at 8 bases. The closer fit of TRBJ2-7 to the DNA end suggests the J call may be wrong. The CDR3 consists of 15 residues. CDR1 is PRHDT and CDR2 is FYEKMQ in the germline V gene (reference sequence). CDR3: CASSFRISGDYEQYF. The CDR3 nucleotides read TGTGCCAGCAGCTTTCGTATTAGCGGGGACTACGAGCAGTACTTC.

This clone has more than one count but fewer than ten. The rearrangement uses TRBV6-5 and TRBJ2-7, with TRBD2 matching 7 bases. The CDR3 contains 14 residues. From germline, CDR1 is MNHEY and CDR2 SVGAGI. V dropped 8 bases and J dropped 0; count of bases not matched to a gene: 7. CDR3 protein: CASSRRGGSYEQYF. The CDR3 coding sequence is TGTGCCAGCTCCCGTCGCGGGGGCTCCTACGAGCAGTACTTC.

This clone was counted a single time. The chain recombines TRBV27 with TRBJ1-5; 7 positions agree with TRBD1. Per germline, CDR1 MNHEY and CDR2 SMNVEV (reference sequence). The CDR3 covers 15 residues. Trimming removed 5 bases from V and 2 bases from J; junction bases left unmatched: 6. The DNA for the CDR3 is TGTGCCAGCAGTCCCCGGGACAGACGCAATCAGCCCCAGCATTTT. Translation gives CASSPRDRRNQPQHF.

The J gene is TRBJ2-2, the V gene TRBV19, with a tentative D call TRBD1 (6 bases). Germline CDR1 LNHDA, CDR2 SQIVND (reference sequence). V was trimmed by 1 base and J by 7 bases, leaving 13 bases between them. This CDR3 region has 15 residues. This chain's CDR3 is CASSIVGARGGELFF. CDR3 bases: TGTGCCAGTAGTATAGTGGGGGCGCGTGGCGGGGAGCTGTTTTTT.